These 8 T cell receptor beta chains originate from one sample sequenced in a study of T-cell reconstitution after alpha-beta-depleted transplantation in children. It was with unique molecular identifiers that the TCRbeta library was prepared. One entry per CDR3 protein results from TCRdb running MiXCR on the PCR reads. The sample has hundreds of thousands of distinct CDR3 sequences, over 9.5% seen once. The input for sequencing was PBMCs from the stem cell graft donor, taken from the stem cell graft. The receptors derive from a human donor who donated a stem cell graft to a child with acute myeloid leukemia.

This rearrangement joins TRBV6-2 or TRBV6-3 to TRBJ2-1, with TRBD1 matching 9 bases. Germline loops: CDR1 MNHEY, CDR2 SVGEGT. CDR3 length equals 13 residues. After removal of 7 bases from V and 8 bases from J, the junction contained 6 bases not matched to a gene. DNA of the CDR3: TGTGCCAGCAACGGACAGGGGATCTATGAGCAGTTCTTC. Translation gives CASNGQGIYEQFF.

This sequence joins TRBV2 and TRBJ1-1; 8 nucleotides line up with TRBD1. This CDR3 contains 14 residues. Germline V lookup: CDR1 SNHLY, CDR2 FYNNEI. The V segment lost 6 bases and the J segment 7 bases; nucleotides outside the gene matches: 10. CDR3 sequence (DNA): TGTGCCAGCAGAGCAGGACAGGGTGGGGGTGAAGCTTTCTTT. It specifies CASRAGQGGGEAFF.

V is TRBV29-1 and J is TRBJ2-3, with 11 positions matching TRBD2. V was clipped by 6 bases and J by 5 bases; unmatched bases: 16. This CDR3 is 17 amino acids long. Germline CDR1 is SQVTM and CDR2 is ANQGSEA. The CDR3 loop reads CSVRTSGLPLSGDTQYF. CDR3 bases: TGCAGCGTCCGGACTAGCGGGCTACCTCTATCTGGAGATACGCAGTATTTT.

This chain links TRBV20-1 with TRBJ1-1, with a weak D call TRBD1 (5 bases). The V end was cut by 5 bases, the J end by 0 bases, with 16 bases between. This CDR3 spans 15 amino acids. CDR1 and CDR2 (germline): DFQATT, SNEGSKA (reference sequence). DNA of the CDR3: TGCAGTGCTCCGGGGGGGGTCGGCATGAACACTGAAGCTTTCTTT. Its protein is CSAPGGVGMNTEAFF.

Only a few counts were recorded for this clonotype. The chain employs TRBV2 and TRBJ2-7; D gene ambiguous. Germline values: CDR1 SNHLY, CDR2 FYNNEI. V gave up 2 bases and J gave up 7 bases, with 15 bases separating them. This CDR3 has 14 amino acids. The CDR3 coding sequence is TGTGCCAGCAGTGAATCCTTCCCCACGGTGGAGCAGTACTTC. Translated, it gives CASSESFPTVEQYF. Based on the CDR3 plus reference TRBV2 and TRBJ2-7, the full variable domain is EPEVTQTPSHQVTQMGQEVILRCVPISNHLYFYWYRQILGQKVEFLVSFYNNEISEKSEIFDDQFSVERPDGSNFTLKIRSTKLEDSAMYFCASSESFPTVEQYFGPGTRLTVT.

This clonotype has a single count. The V call is TRBV3-1, the J call TRBJ1-4, with a tentative D call TRBD1 (5 bases). The germline CDR1 and CDR2 sequences are LGHDT and YNNKEL (reference sequence). V was clipped by 1 base and J by 5 bases, with 8 bases between them. The CDR3 is 14 amino acids. The CDR3 is CASSQGGLNEKLFF. The CDR3 bases are TGTGCCAGCAGCCAAGGGGGCCTAAATGAAAAACTGTTTTTT.

The V gene is TRBV5-1, the J gene TRBJ2-3, with D possibly being TRBD1 (6 bases). V was cut by 4 bases and J by 2 bases, with 14 bases left in between. This CDR3 is built from 15 residues. Germline V gene data show CDR1 as SGHRS and CDR2 as YFSETQ. CDR3 region: CASSGGRGITDTQYF. DNA for the CDR3: TGCGCCAGCAGCGGGGGCCGGGGAATCACAGATACGCAGTATTTT.

The CDR3 sequence: CASSSRGDGSTDTQYF. Here the CDR3 DNA reads TGTGCCAGCAGCTCCAGGGGGGACGGGAGCACAGATACGCAGTATTTT. The chain carries TRBV11-2 and TRBJ2-3; tentatively, D is TRBD1 (7 bases). The CDR3 contains 16 residues. The V gene lost 4 bases and the J gene lost 0 bases, with 14 bases spanning the gap. Germline CDR1 and CDR2: SGHAT and FQNNGV.